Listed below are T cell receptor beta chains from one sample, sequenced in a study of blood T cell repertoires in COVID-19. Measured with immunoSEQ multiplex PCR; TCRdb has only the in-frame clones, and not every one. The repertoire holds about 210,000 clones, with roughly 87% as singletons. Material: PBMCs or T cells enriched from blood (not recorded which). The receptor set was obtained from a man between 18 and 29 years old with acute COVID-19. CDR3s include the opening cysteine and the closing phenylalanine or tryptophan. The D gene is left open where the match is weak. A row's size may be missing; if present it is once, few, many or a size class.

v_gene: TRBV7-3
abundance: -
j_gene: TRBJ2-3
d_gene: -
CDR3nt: TGTGCCAGCAGCTCTTCCCCTCCAGATACGCAGTATTTT
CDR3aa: CASSSSPPDTQYF

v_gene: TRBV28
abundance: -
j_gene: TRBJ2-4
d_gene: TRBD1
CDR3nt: TGTGCCAGCAGACATGGACAGGGGGCCAAAAACATTCAGTACTTC
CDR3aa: CASRHGQGAKNIQYF

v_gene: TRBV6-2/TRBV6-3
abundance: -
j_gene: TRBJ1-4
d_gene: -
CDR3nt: TGTGCCAGCAGCGCGACAGCAACTAATGAAAAACTGTTTTTT
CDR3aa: CASSATATNEKLFF

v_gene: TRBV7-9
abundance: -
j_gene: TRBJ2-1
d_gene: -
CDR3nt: TGTGCCAGCAGCTCCAGGGGGGATGAGCAGTTCTTC
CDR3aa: CASSSRGDEQFF

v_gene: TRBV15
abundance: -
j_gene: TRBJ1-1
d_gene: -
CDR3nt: TGTGCCACCAGCAGGGAAGGGGTGCTCACAGCTTTCTTT
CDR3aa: CATSREGVLTAFF

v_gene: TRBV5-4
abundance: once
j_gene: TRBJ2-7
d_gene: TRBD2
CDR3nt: TGTGCCAGCAGCTCAGGACTAGCTCGAGGCGAGCAGTACTTC
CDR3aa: CASSSGLARGEQYF

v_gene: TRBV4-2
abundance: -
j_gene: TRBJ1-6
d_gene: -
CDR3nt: TGTGCCAGCAGCCAGACAGGACCGATAGGCAATTCACCCCTCCACTTT
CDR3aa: CASSQTGPIGNSPLHF

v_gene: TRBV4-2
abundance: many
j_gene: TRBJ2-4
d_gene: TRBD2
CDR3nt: TGTGCCAGCAGCCAAGATCAGGGAGCGGGAGTCAACATTCAGTACTTC
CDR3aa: CASSQDQGAGVNIQYF

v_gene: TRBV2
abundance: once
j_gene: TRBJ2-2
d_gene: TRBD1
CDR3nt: TGTGCCAGCAGAGACGGGACAGTGAACACCGGGGAGCTGTTTTTT
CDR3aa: CASRDGTVNTGELFF

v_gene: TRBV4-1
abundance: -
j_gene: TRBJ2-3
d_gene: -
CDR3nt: TGCGCCAGCAGCCAGACAGGATATAGCACAGATACGCAGTATTTT
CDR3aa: CASSQTGYSTDTQYF

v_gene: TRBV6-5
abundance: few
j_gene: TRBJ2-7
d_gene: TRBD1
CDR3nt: TGTGCCAGCGGAGAGGACAGGGGGAGTTACGAGCAGTACTTC
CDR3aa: CASGEDRGSYEQYF

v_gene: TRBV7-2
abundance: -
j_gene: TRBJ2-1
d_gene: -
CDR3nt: TGTGCCAGCGCGGGCGGCCCGCTCGGGGAGCAGTTCTTC
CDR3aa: CASAGGPLGEQFF

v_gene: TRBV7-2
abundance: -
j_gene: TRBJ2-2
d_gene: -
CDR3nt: TGTGCCAGCAGCTTGGCGTTTAGCGGTTCGGGGGAGCTGTTTTTT
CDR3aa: CASSLAFSGSGELFF

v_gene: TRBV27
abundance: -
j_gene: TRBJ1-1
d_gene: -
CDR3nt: TGTGCCAGCAGTTTATCGACAGGAGGAACTGAAGCTTTCTTT
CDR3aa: CASSLSTGGTEAFF

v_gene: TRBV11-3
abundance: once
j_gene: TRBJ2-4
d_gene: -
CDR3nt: TGTGCCAGCACCCGGAGGAGGGCGGCCAAAAACATTCAGTACTTC
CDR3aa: CASTRRRAAKNIQYF

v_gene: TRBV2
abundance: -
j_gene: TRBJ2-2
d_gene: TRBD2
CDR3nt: TGTGCCAGCCGCGGGAGGAACACCGGGGAGCTGTTTTTT
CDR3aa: CASRGRNTGELFF

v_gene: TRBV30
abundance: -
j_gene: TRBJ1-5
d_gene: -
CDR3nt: TGTGCCTGGAGTGTACGTAGGGAGGGGCGCAATCAGCCCCAGCATTTT
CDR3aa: CAWSVRREGRNQPQHF

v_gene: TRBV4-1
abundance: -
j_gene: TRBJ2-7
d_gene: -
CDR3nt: TGCGCCAGCAGCCGAGAGGGAGGCTACGAGCAGTACTTC
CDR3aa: CASSREGGYEQYF

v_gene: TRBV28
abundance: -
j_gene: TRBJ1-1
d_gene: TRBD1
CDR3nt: TGTGCCAGCAGCTCCCACTACAGGGGAAACACTGAAGCTTTCTTT
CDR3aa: CASSSHYRGNTEAFF

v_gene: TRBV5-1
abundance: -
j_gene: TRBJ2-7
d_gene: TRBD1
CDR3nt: TGCGCCAGCAGCTTGGTTGGGGACAGCTACGAGCAGTACTTC
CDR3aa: CASSLVGDSYEQYF

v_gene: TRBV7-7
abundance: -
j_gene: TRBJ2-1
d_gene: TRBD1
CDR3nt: TGTGCGGTAGGGACAGCCATGAATGAGCAGTTCTTC
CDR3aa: CAVGTAMNEQFF

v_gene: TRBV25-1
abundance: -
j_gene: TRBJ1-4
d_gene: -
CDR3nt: TGTGCCAGCAGTGAAAGCGTCGGTGAGGAAAAACTGTTTTTT
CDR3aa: CASSESVGEEKLFF

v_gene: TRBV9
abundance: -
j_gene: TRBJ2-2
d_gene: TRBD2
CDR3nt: TGTGCCAGCAGCGAAATTAGCGGGAGCGAGTACACCGGGGAGCTGTTTTTT
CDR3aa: CASSEISGSEYTGELFF

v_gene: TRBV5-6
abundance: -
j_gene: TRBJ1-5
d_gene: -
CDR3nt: TGTGCCAGCAGCTTGGGGGCAGTACGTAGCAATCAGCCCCAGCATTTT
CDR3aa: CASSLGAVRSNQPQHF

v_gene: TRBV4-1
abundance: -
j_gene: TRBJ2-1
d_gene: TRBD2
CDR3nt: TGCGCCAGCACAACACCGGGACTAGTTGGTCATGAGCAGTTCTTC
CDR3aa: CASTTPGLVGHEQFF

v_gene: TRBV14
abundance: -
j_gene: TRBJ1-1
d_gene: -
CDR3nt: TGTGCCAGCAGCCAAGACCCCGGGAGGAACACTGAAGCTTTCTTT
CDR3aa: CASSQDPGRNTEAFF

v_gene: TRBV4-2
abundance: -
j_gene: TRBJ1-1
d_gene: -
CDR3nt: TGTGCCAGCAGCCAAGTTGGAGGAATGAACACTGAAGCTTTCTTT
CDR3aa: CASSQVGGMNTEAFF

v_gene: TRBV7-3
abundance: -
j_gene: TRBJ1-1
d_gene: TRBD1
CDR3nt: TGTGCCAGCAGCTTACTGGACAGGGGGAGGTCTGAAGCTTTCTTT
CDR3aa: CASSLLDRGRSEAFF

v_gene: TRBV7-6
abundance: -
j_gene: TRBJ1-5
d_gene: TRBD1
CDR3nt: TGTGCCAGCAGCTTAGCGGGGACAGGTGGAAATCAGCCCCAGCATTTT
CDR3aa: CASSLAGTGGNQPQHF

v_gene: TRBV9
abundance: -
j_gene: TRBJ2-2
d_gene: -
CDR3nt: TGTGCCAGCAGCCTATCATGGGGCGCCGGGGAGCTGTTTTTT
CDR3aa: CASSLSWGAGELFF

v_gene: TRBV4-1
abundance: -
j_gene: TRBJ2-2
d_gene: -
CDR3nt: TGCGCCAGCAGCCAAGATGGCTCCCCGAACACCGGGGAGCTGTTTTTT
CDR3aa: CASSQDGSPNTGELFF

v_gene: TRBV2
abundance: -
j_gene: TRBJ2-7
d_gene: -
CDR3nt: TGTGCCAGCAGTGAAAACAGGGCCTACTACGAGCAGTACTTC
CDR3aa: CASSENRAYYEQYF

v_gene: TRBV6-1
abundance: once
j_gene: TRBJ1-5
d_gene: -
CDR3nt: TGTGCCAGCAGTGAAGCGCTTCAGGGCGGTCAGCCCCAGCATTTT
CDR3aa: CASSEALQGGQPQHF

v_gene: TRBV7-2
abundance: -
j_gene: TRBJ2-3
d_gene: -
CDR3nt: TGTGCCAGCAGCTTACGTGTCGGGGGATCGGCAGATACGCAGTATTTT
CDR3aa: CASSLRVGGSADTQYF

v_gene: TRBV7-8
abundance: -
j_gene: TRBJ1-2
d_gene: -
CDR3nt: TGTGCCAGCAGCTTGTTGACAGCTAACTATGGCTACACCTTC
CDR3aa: CASSLLTANYGYTF

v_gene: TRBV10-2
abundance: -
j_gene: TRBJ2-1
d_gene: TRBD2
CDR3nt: TGCGCCAGCAGTGAGGCCCAAACTAGCGGGAGGGTGAATGAGCAGTTCTTC
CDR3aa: CASSEAQTSGRVNEQFF

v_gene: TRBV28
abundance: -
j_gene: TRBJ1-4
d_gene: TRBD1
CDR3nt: TGTGCCAGCAGTCCCAACAAGGGACAGGTTGATGAAAAACTGTTTTTT
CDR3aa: CASSPNKGQVDEKLFF

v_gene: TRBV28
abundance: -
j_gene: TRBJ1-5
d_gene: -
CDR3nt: TGTGCCAGCATCCAACAGAACAATCAGCCCCAGCATTTT
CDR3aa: CASIQQNNQPQHF

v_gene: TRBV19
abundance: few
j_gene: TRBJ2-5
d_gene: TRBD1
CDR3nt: TGTGCCAACCCGACAGGGGGCCCAGAGACCCAGTACTTC
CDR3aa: CANPTGGPETQYF

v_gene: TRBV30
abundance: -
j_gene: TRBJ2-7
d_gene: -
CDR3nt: TGTGCCTGGAGTCCTGTCCTGTACGAGCAGTACTTC
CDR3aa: CAWSPVLYEQYF

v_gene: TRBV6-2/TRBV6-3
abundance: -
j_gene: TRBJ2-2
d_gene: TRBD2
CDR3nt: TGTGCCAGCAGTTACAGGGCGGGAGAGACCGGGGAGCTGTTTTTT
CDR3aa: CASSYRAGETGELFF

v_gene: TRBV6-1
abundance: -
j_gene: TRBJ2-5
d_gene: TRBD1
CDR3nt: TGTGCCAGCAGTGACGGTTCAAGACAGGGGCCGAAAGAGACCCAGTACTTC
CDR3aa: CASSDGSRQGPKETQYF

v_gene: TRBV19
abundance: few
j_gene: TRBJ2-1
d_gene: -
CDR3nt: TGTGCCAGTAGTATGCAGGGCGGGGCCAATGAGCAGTTCTTC
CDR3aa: CASSMQGGANEQFF

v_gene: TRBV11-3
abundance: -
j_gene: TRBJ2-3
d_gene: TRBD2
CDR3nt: TGTGCCAGCAGCTTTTGGACTAGCGGGAGGGCCGAAGATACGCAGTATTTT
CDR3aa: CASSFWTSGRAEDTQYF

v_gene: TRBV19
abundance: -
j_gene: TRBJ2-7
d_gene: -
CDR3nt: TGTGCCAGTCAGTGGGGCCACGAGCAGTACTTC
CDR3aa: CASQWGHEQYF

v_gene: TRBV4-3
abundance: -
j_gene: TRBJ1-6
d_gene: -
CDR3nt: TGCGCCAGCAGCCAAGAGAGGACCGACAGAGTCTCACCCCTCCACTTT
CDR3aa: CASSQERTDRVSPLHF

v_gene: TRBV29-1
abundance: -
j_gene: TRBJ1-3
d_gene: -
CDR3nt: TGCAGCGTTGAAGGGGACATTTCTGGAAACACCATATATTTT
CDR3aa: CSVEGDISGNTIYF

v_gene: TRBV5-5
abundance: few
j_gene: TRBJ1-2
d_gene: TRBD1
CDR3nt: TGTGCCAGCAGCTTATCCCTGGTATCGGGGACAGGGCATTATGGCTACACCTTC
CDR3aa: CASSLSLVSGTGHYGYTF

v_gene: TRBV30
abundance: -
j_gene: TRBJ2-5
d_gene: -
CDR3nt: TGTGCCTGGAGTCTCGGAGCAGAGACCCAGTACTTC
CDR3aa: CAWSLGAETQYF